These 29 T cell receptor beta chains originate from one sample sequenced in a study of cytomegalovirus exposure and HLA in healthy donors. The PCR was carried out with 60 Vbeta primers and 13 Jbeta primers. Method: immunoSEQ multiplex PCR; TCRdb's copy keeps in-frame clones and lacks some. The data hold about 160,000 clones, with about three quarters observed a single time. The specimen was PBMCs. These receptors were obtained from a female donor in good health and CMV-seronegative.

The V call is TRBV7-9, the J call TRBJ2-7; 7 nucleotides agree with TRBD1. CDR3 length: 18 amino acids. After removal of 2 bases from V and 0 bases from J, the junction contained 13 bases not matched to a gene. Germline lookup yields CDR1 SEHNR and CDR2 FQNEAQ (reference sequence). CDR3 in DNA: TGTGCCAGCAGCTTAAGATACTCTCCGGACAGGCACTCCTACGAGCAGTACTTC. It yields the protein CASSLRYSPDRHSYEQYF.

The chain joins TRBV9 to TRBJ2-1, with a possible D match to TRBD2 (5 bases). The CDR3 is made up of 15 amino acids. Germline V gene sequence: CDR1 SGDLS, CDR2 YYNGEE. V dropped 4 bases and J dropped 6 bases, with 17 bases sitting between them. The CDR3, as DNA: TGTGCCAGCAGCCGCACGGGGTTGGGTAGCAATGAGCAGTTCTTC. Protein sequence: CASSRTGLGSNEQFF.

This sequence joins TRBV13 and TRBJ2-5; D uncertain. The J call may not be correct, given that the DNA end is closer to TRBJ2-7. This CDR3 contains 11 residues. Germline-derived CDR1 and CDR2 are PRHDT and FYEKMQ (reference sequence). The CDR3 spells CASSFLHEQYF. The CDR3 coding sequence is TGTGCCAGCAGCTTCCTCCACGAGCAGTACTTC.

The J gene is TRBJ2-1, the V gene TRBV7-9; maybe TRBD1 (6 bases). CDR1 SEHNR and CDR2 FQNEAQ come from the germline V gene (reference sequence). The ends were cut back, 4 bases at V and 0 bases at J, with 10 bases in the middle. This CDR3 spans 15 amino acids. The CDR3 region is CASSSDRLSYNEQFF. The CDR3 DNA reads TGTGCCAGCAGCTCCGACAGGCTCTCCTACAATGAGCAGTTCTTC.

This chain connects TRBV9 to TRBJ2-5; 12 nucleotides align to TRBD2. V was pared by 0 bases and J by 5 bases, with 8 bases of the junction left unmatched. CDR1 SGDLS and CDR2 YYNGEE come from the germline V gene. This CDR3 comprises 17 residues. The CDR3 region has the DNA TGTGCCAGCAGCGTAGGGACTAGCGGGACCCCGGGGGAGACCCAGTACTTC. Translated, it gives CASSVGTSGTPGETQYF.

The V and J genes are TRBV2 and TRBJ1-4, with D unresolved. V was shortened by 0 bases and J by 2 bases, with 7 bases between the two germline ends. This CDR3 region has 15 residues. The germline CDR1 and CDR2 sequences are SNHLY and FYNNEI. CDR3 in DNA: TGTGCCAGCAGTGAAGCACTCGCGACTAATGAAAAACTGTTTTTT. Translating gives CASSEALATNEKLFF.

This clone showed up just once. V and J are TRBV6-6 and TRBJ1-2; tentative D call: TRBD1 (5 bases). Germline V gives CDR1 MNHNY, CDR2 SVGAGI (reference sequence). V was shortened by 2 bases and J by 4 bases, with 14 bases between the two germline ends. CDR3 length equals 15 residues. The CDR3 sequence: CASSYTEQASYGYTF. The CDR3 nucleotides read TGTGCCAGCAGTTACACAGAACAGGCCAGCTATGGCTACACCTTC.

This chain's CDR3 is CASAKTGNSYEQYF. CDR3 in DNA: TGTGCCAGCGCCAAGACAGGCAACTCCTACGAGCAGTACTTC. The chain links TRBV9 to TRBJ2-7, with a weak D call TRBD1 (6 bases). The CDR3 runs to 14 residues. V lost 7 bases and J lost 0, with 14 bases in between. Germline CDR1 is SGDLS and CDR2 is YYNGEE.

V gene TRBV19 combines with J gene TRBJ2-7; D not resolved. This CDR3 is 13 amino acids long. V lost 1 base, J lost 5 bases, and 9 bases lay in between. Germline V gene data show CDR1 as LNHDA and CDR2 as SQIVND (reference sequence). The CDR3 region has the DNA TGTGCCAGTAGTATAGGTGGTAGCCACGAGCAGTACTTC. Translation gives CASSIGGSHEQYF. Variable domain in full (rest from reference TRBV19 and TRBJ2-7): DGGITQSPKYLFRKEGQNVTLSCEQNLNHDAMYWYRQDPGQGLRLIYYSQIVNDFQKGDIAEGYSVSREKKESFPLTVTSAQKNPTAFYLCASSIGGSHEQYFGPGTRLTVT.

This clone was recorded only once. The rearrangement joins TRBV6-6 to TRBJ1-1, with TRBD1 matching 9 bases. The V and J ends lost 7 bases and 4 bases, in that order; junction bases with no gene match: 7. The CDR3 has 14 residues. Per germline, CDR1 MNHNY and CDR2 SVGAGI (reference sequence). This CDR3 is CASKRQGDITEAFF. CDR3 in DNA: TGTGCCAGCAAAAGACAGGGGGACATCACTGAAGCTTTCTTT.

There are a few counts of this clone. For the CDR3, the DNA is TGTGCCAGCAGCTTCGTATCCACTGACTCTGGAAACACCATATATTTT. Translated: CASSFVSTDSGNTIYF. The rearrangement joins TRBV5-6 to TRBJ1-3, with D unresolved. The ends were cut back, 2 bases at V and 0 bases at J, with 12 bases in the middle. The CDR3 spans 16 residues. Germline CDR1 reads SGHDT; CDR2 reads YYEEEE.

The chain links TRBV4-2 to TRBJ1-2; 7 bases agree with TRBD1. Germline loops: CDR1 LGHNA, CDR2 YNFKEQ. The CDR3 runs to 17 residues. V was clipped by 0 bases and J by 5 bases; unmatched bases: 12. CDR3 nucleotide sequence: TGTGCCAGCAGCCAAGATTCTGGGACAGAGAAGGAGTATGGCTACACCTTC. The encoded protein is CASSQDSGTEKEYGYTF.

V is TRBV6-5 and J is TRBJ2-5; maybe TRBD2 (5 bases). CDR3 length equals 15 residues. The V gene's germline CDR1 is MNHEY and CDR2 SVGAGI. The V gene lost 2 bases and the J gene lost 0 bases, with 10 bases spanning the gap. The CDR3 DNA is TGTGCCAGCAGTTACGGGAGTTCTTACCAAGAGACCCAGTACTTC. Its protein is CASSYGSSYQETQYF.

The chain is built from TRBV2 and TRBJ2-7; D unresolved. The CDR3 contains 11 residues. V was trimmed by 5 bases and J by 5 bases, leaving 7 bases between them. CDR1 is SNHLY and CDR2 is FYNNEI in the germline V gene. The CDR3: CASSPIDEQYF. In nucleotides, the CDR3 is TGTGCCAGCAGTCCTATAGACGAGCAGTACTTC. The whole variable domain, remainder taken from reference TRBV2 and TRBJ2-7, is EPEVTQTPSHQVTQMGQEVILRCVPISNHLYFYWYRQILGQKVEFLVSFYNNEISEKSEIFDDQFSVERPDGSNFTLKIRSTKLEDSAMYFCASSPIDEQYFGPGTRLTVT.

The chain uses TRBV19 and TRBJ2-1; maybe TRBD2 (6 bases). V lost 2 bases and J 9 bases, leaving 8 bases between the germline ends. The CDR3 loop spans 12 amino acids. Germline V gene sequence: CDR1 LNHDA, CDR2 SQIVND (reference sequence). CDR3 DNA sequence: TGTGCCAGTAGTATAAGGCGGGGTGAGCAGTTCTTC. Translating gives CASSIRRGEQFF.

Only a few counts were recorded for this clone. The chain joins TRBV5-1 to TRBJ2-3, with a weak D call TRBD1 (5 bases). Germline assignment: CDR1 SGHRS and CDR2 YFSETQ. This CDR3 has 13 residues. Trimming stripped 4 bases from V and 5 bases from J, with 11 bases between. This CDR3 is CASSTQGEDTQYF. The CDR3 bases are TGCGCCAGCAGCACCCAAGGGGAAGATACGCAGTATTTT.

This clone came up a few times. The chain has TRBV29-1 and TRBJ2-5, with TRBD1 matching over 7 bases. The DNA end is more similar to TRBJ2-7, so the J call may be wrong. Germline V gene data show CDR1 as SQVTM and CDR2 as ANQGSEA. CDR3 length: 12 residues. The CDR3 sequence is CSVNRGSYEQYF. CDR3 in DNA: TGCAGCGTTAACAGGGGCTCCTACGAGCAGTACTTC.

The chain uses TRBV29-1 and TRBJ1-2; maybe TRBD1 (5 bases). CDR3 length equals 13 residues. The germline CDR1 and CDR2 sequences are SQVTM and ANQGSEA. V gave up 4 bases and J gave up 4 bases, with 13 bases separating them. The CDR3 DNA reads TGCAGCGTTGGGGTCCAGGGCATCTATGGCTACACCTTC. It yields the protein CSVGVQGIYGYTF.

The chain uses TRBV19 and TRBJ2-1; TRBD1 agrees at 8 bases. There are 13 residues in the CDR3. The germline V gene has CDR1 LNHDA and CDR2 SQIVND (reference sequence). The junction had 3 bases not matched to a gene; V was cut back by 5 bases and J by 6 bases. CDR3 sequence: CASSPTGANEQFF. In nucleotides, the CDR3 is TGTGCCAGTAGTCCGACAGGGGCCAATGAGCAGTTCTTC.

J is TRBJ2-1 and V is TRBV5-4; 16 positions match TRBD2. V lost 2 bases to trimming and J lost 0 bases; unmatched junction nucleotides: 5. The CDR3 contains 19 residues. Germline V CDR1 and CDR2: SGHNT, YYREEE (reference sequence). This CDR3 reads CASSFPGLAGGSSYNEQFF. The CDR3 region has the DNA TGTGCCAGCAGCTTCCCGGGACTAGCGGGAGGGAGCTCCTACAATGAGCAGTTCTTC.

V gene TRBV5-1 combines with J gene TRBJ2-1, with 14 bases lining up with TRBD2. The germline CDR1 and CDR2 sequences are SGHRS and YFSETQ. Trimming cost V 1 base and J 4 bases; bases outside gene matches: 4. The CDR3 covers 17 residues. DNA of the CDR3: TGCGCCAGCAGCTTGTCCCGGACTAGCGGGGGGTACAATGAGCAGTTCTTC. As protein: CASSLSRTSGGYNEQFF.

The chain uses TRBV5-1 and TRBJ2-1, with a weak D call TRBD1 (5 bases). Trimming pared 1 base from V and 6 bases from J, leaving 11 bases between. In germline, CDR1 is SGHRS, CDR2 YFSETQ. This CDR3 has 14 residues. This CDR3 reads CASSLSRGFNEQFF. Written as DNA, the CDR3 is TGCGCCAGCAGCTTGTCTAGGGGTTTCAATGAGCAGTTCTTC.

The chain has TRBV19 and TRBJ1-3, with 8 bases lining up with TRBD1. Looked up from germline, CDR1 is LNHDA and CDR2 is SQIVND (reference sequence). The CDR3 loop spans 15 amino acids. V shed 7 bases and J 2 bases; nucleotides not matched to a gene: 7. CDR3 bases: TGTGCCAGTACCCTCATGACAGGGGCTGGAAACACCATATATTTT. Residues: CASTLMTGAGNTIYF.

The chain couples TRBV5-1 to TRBJ1-3, with 10 bases lining up with TRBD1. The CDR3 has 15 residues. The ends lost 4 bases at V and 4 bases at J; junction bases unmatched: 5. Germline CDR1 is SGHRS and CDR2 is YFSETQ. For the CDR3, the DNA is TGCGCCAGCAGCGCGGGACAGGGGCAGGGAAACACCATATATTTT. Protein sequence: CASSAGQGQGNTIYF.

The chain combines TRBV10-2 with TRBJ1-6; 8 bases match TRBD1. The length of the CDR3 is 15 residues. The ends lost 9 bases at V and 0 bases at J; junction bases unmatched: 4. The germline V gene has CDR1 WSHSY and CDR2 SAAADI. CDR3 loop: CASTGGSSYNSPLHF. In DNA form, the CDR3 reads TGCGCCAGTACAGGGGGGAGCTCCTATAATTCACCCCTCCACTTT.

The CDR3 DNA reads as TGCAGCGTTGCCAGGGTGCAAGAGACCCAGTACTTC. As protein: CSVARVQETQYF. The chain employs TRBV29-1 and TRBJ2-5; weak D call: TRBD1 (5 bases). The germline V and J ends were trimmed by 4 bases and 2 bases, with 8 bases remaining between them. The CDR3 sequence is 12 residues long. CDR1 is SQVTM and CDR2 is ANQGSEA in the germline V gene.

The chain carries TRBV2 and TRBJ2-1; unclear D gene. The CDR3 length is 11 residues. CDR1 is SNHLY, CDR2 FYNNEI, per germline. The V and J ends lost 10 bases and 0 bases respectively, with 4 bases between them. The CDR3: CATRSYNEQFF. Written as DNA, the CDR3 is TGTGCCACCCGCTCCTACAATGAGCAGTTCTTC.

This clone is labeled medium-sized. CDR3 nucleotide sequence: TGTGCCAGCAGCCAAGAGGGACAGGGGAACCCAGATACGCAGTATTTT. Encoded protein: CASSQEGQGNPDTQYF. The gene calls are TRBV4-2 and TRBJ2-3; 10 positions agree with TRBD1. With V trimmed by 0 bases and J by 4 bases, 4 bases remained unmatched. CDR1 is LGHNA, CDR2 YNFKEQ, per germline. The length of the CDR3 is 16 residues.

V gene TRBV7-9 combines with J gene TRBJ2-7, with D perhaps TRBD1 (5 bases). The germline CDR1 and CDR2 sequences are SEHNR and FQNEAQ (reference sequence). The CDR3 runs 16 residues. Trimming removed 3 bases from V and 5 bases from J, with 20 bases in between. CDR3 protein: CASSFAATGEQHEQYF. CDR3 coding DNA: TGTGCCAGCAGCTTTGCAGCTACAGGCGAGCAACACGAGCAGTACTTC. Full variable domain (outside the CDR3, taken from reference TRBV7-9 and TRBJ2-7): DTGVSQNPRHKITKRGQNVTFRCDPISEHNRLYWYRQTLGQGPEFLTYFQNEAQLEKSRLLSDRFSAERPKGSFSTLEIQRTEQGDSAMYLCASSFAATGEQHEQYFGPGTRLTVT.